This TCR beta chain was observed in a study of patients and donors after allogeneic stem cell transplantation. TCRdb reprocessed the RT-PCR reads via MiXCR and lists one record per CDR3 protein. The profile shows some 21,000 distinct CDR3 sequences, around 28% of them singletons. This CDR3 contains 13 residues. The V and J ends lost 3 bases and 5 bases respectively, with 10 bases between them. The V call is TRBV12-3 or TRBV12-4, the J call TRBJ2-5; D remains unclear. The receptor was isolated from a human donor who was either an allogeneic HSCT recipient or a stem cell or donor lymphocyte infusion donor (not recorded which). It is not recorded whose cells these are; they may come from a transplant donor. What was sequenced was blood, either unsorted or a sorted T cell fraction (not recorded which). The CDR3 reads CASSFGWRETQYF. The CDR3 DNA is TGTGCCAGCAGTTTTGGGTGGCGGGAGACCCAGTACTTC.